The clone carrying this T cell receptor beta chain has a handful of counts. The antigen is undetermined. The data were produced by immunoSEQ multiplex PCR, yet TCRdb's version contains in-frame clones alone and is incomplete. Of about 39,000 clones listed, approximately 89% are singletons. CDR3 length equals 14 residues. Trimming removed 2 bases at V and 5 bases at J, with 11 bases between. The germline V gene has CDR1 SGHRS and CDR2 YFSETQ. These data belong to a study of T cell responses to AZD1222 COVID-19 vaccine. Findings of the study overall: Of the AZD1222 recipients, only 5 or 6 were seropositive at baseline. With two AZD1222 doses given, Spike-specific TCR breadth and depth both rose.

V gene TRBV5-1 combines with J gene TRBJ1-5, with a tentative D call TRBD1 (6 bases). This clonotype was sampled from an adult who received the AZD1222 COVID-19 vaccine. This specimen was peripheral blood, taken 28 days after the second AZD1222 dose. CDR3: CASSFNAGDQPQHF. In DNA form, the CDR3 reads TGCGCCAGCAGCTTTAATGCAGGGGATCAGCCCCAGCATTTT.